This entry features one T cell receptor beta chain sequence. What it binds is not known. Treatment in this sample: approximately nine-day PBMC culture with coronavirus spike peptide pools or control peptides (ViraFEST assay). Peptide-pool expansion of antigen-specific T cells preceded TCR sequencing in ViraFEST. Germline V gene data show CDR1 as SNHLY and CDR2 as FYNNEI. The J segment lost 11 bases and the V segment lost 5 bases, leaving 7 bases of the junction unmatched. CDR3 length equals 12 residues. CD4+ T cells that had been cultured provided DNA sequenced with the Oncomine TCR Beta short-read assay. MiXCR was run by TCRdb on the PCR reads, yielding one entry per CDR3 protein. The sample yields approximately 15,000 distinct CDR3 sequences, 45% to 60% seen once. The entry originates in a study of vaccination and CD4 T cells after COVID-19. Study context: Convalescent donors totaled six males and four females, including two who were Hispanic. Control wells got either CEFX epitopes, HIV-1 Nef peptides, or no peptide at all.

This sequence was found in a human donor who had recovered from COVID-19. The chain combines TRBV2 with TRBJ1-1; 8 bases line up with TRBD1. Sequencing was performed on CD4+ T cells from blood, cultured in vitro. CDR3 sequence: CASSLQGQEAFF. Here the CDR3 DNA reads TGTGCCAGCAGTTTACAGGGACAGGAGGCTTTCTTT.